This T cell receptor (beta chain) stems from a study of T-cell reconstitution after alpha-beta-depleted transplantation in children. Between the trimmed V and J ends, which lost 3 bases and 0 bases, there was a span of 14 bases. There are 16 residues in the CDR3. Germline CDR1 MNHEY, CDR2 SVGAGI. In regard to this clonotype: What it recognizes is unknown.

Overall study results and limits: Newly produced T cells mostly accounted for T-cell counts and diversity one year post-transplant. After transplant, high TCRbeta diversity at day 60 in some patients arose from surviving recipient T cells and thymic progenitors. Alpha-beta T cells present about two months after transplant were reported to originate from several hundred expanded graft clones.

As it was prepared, the TCRbeta library received unique molecular identifiers. TCRdb independently ran MiXCR on the PCR reads; one entry per CDR3 protein. This sample carries fewer than 350,000 distinct CDR3 sequences, approximately 7.3% of them seen once, and the ten largest clones take around 10%. V usage is TRBV6-5 and J usage is TRBJ1-2; D is unresolved. This specimen consisted of peripheral blood, obtained 360 days after TCRalphabeta/CD19-depleted stem cell transplant. This TCR was recovered from a female patient aged 2-10 years who had a stem cell transplant for Fanconi anemia, so the T cells may come from the graft donor. The CDR3 is CASSYYEATSNYGYTF. In DNA, the CDR3 is TGTGCCAGCAGTTATTACGAAGCTACCTCTAACTATGGCTACACCTTC.